This T cell receptor beta chain was identified in a study of identifying expanded T cells in peripheral blood. Only in-frame clones appear in the TCRdb table, and some are missing; sequencing was by immunoSEQ multiplex PCR. Here the sample spans about 97,000 clones, around nine tenths being singletons. This CDR3 is built from 12 residues. Germline V gives CDR1 SGHRS, CDR2 YFSETQ. Deletions cut 2 bases from V and 2 bases from J, with 4 bases between. The V and J genes are TRBV5-1 and TRBJ2-5; D unresolved. Sequencing used blood. This receptor was obtained from a person aged 18 to 75 in good health. CDR3 DNA: TGCGCCAGCAGCTTTATGCAAGAGACCCAGTACTTC. Protein product: CASSFMQETQYF.